This T cell receptor (beta chain) was identified during a study of blood T cells in healthy people across ages. CDR3 size: 16 residues. This clonotype was observed a few times. Its antigen is currently unknown. Through a sample-barcoded 5' primer and a J-beta primer mix, a second PCR was run for about 6 to 11 cycles. TCRdb independently ran MiXCR on the 5' RACE reads; one entry per CDR3 protein. The data contain about 1 million distinct CDR3 sequences, roughly 24% of them singletons. Findings and limits, study-wide: From one million sequenced T cells, diversity estimates were lower bounds.

The sample was also linked to a second study, of T cells of mothers and their children.

Material: blood. The source of this sequence is a girl aged 2-10 years in good health. The chain couples TRBV21-1 to TRBJ2-3. TRBV21-1 is an annotated pseudogene. CDR3 DNA: TGTGCCAGCAGCAACTGGGCAGGCCTGGGCACAGATACGCAGTATTTT. It translates to CASSNWAGLGTDTQYF.